This TCR beta chain was observed in a study of shared clonotypes between healthy human individuals. The assay was immunoSEQ multiplex PCR, and TCRdb's table has in-frame clones only and misses some. Found here are roughly 500,000 clones, approximately 94% of them singletons; the top ten hold 0.05% to 0.08%. Per the germline V gene, CDR1 is SGHRS and CDR2 is YFSETQ. This CDR3 contains 13 residues. The ends lost 4 bases at V and 3 bases at J; junction bases unmatched: 3. The rearrangement uses TRBV5-1 and TRBJ2-7, with 8 bases fitting TRBD1. The sequenced sample consisted of naive CD4+ T cells sorted from blood. The subset: CD45RA+ positively selected. This TCR came from a woman in her 30s in good health. The DNA for the CDR3 is TGCGCCAGCAGCGCGGGACAGGACTACGAGCAGTACTTC. Protein product: CASSAGQDYEQYF. Using reference TRBV5-1 and TRBJ2-7 for the parts outside the CDR3, the full variable domain is KAGVTQTPRYLIKTRGQQVTLSCSPISGHRSVSWYQQTPGQGLQFLFEYFSETQRNKGNFPGRFSGRQFSNSRSEMNVSTLELGDSALYLCASSAGQDYEQYFGPGTRLTVT.